The present T cell receptor beta chain was sequenced within a study of cytotoxic CD8 clonotypes in ibrutinib-treated CLL. On the study more broadly: Samples had a mean of roughly 280,000 productive templates and around 90,000 productive rearrangements. Study outcomes and limitations: Increased clonality at ibrutinib response gave way to a return toward baseline at progression.

The CDR3 totals 14 residues. V lost 7 bases to trimming and J lost 1 base, with 11 bases between them. CDR1 MDHEN and CDR2 SYDVKM come from the germline V gene. Depth targeted 1 in 200,000 to 1 in 1 million T cells, averaging around 9.5x coverage per clonotype. Libraries were prepared by immunoSEQ multiplex PCR; TCRdb keeps only in-frame clonotypes and omits some of them. The table has roughly 190,000 clones, around 72% seen once. A single count supports this clone. Its antigen remains unknown. V usage is TRBV28 and J usage is TRBJ2-1; D might be TRBD2 (6 bases). The TCR originated in a human donor with chronic lymphocytic leukemia. This material consisted of PBMCs, taken after 24 months of ibrutinib treatment. The CDR3 DNA sequence: TGTGCCAGCAATACCGGAGGGTCCTACAATGAGCAGTTCTTC. Its protein is CASNTGGSYNEQFF.